These T cell receptor beta chains were read from a single sample in a study of T cell repertoires in cytomegalovirus infection. TCRdb re-called the reads with MiXCR, one entry per CDR3 protein. The sample yields more than 150,000 distinct CDR3 sequences, roughly 20% seen once. Sample: PBMCs. Source of these receptors: a human donor in good health (CMV status not recorded). Some clones in this sample may be carry-over from other donors' samples. The CDR3 runs from the conserved cysteine through the conserved F or W. D genes are given only for firm matches. Clone size is stated in some rows and not others, as once, few, many or a class when expanded.

clone size	J gene	V gene	D gene	CDR3 DNA	CDR3 protein
.	TRBJ1-5	TRBV19	.	TGTGCCAGCCGAAGGACAGTTAGCAATCAGCCCCAGCATTTT	CASRRTVSNQPQHF
.	TRBJ2-6	TRBV2	.	TGTGCCATAGGACAGTTTTCTACTTTC	CAIGQFSTF
many	TRBJ1-1	TRBV19	.	TGTGCCAGTAGTCCCTTTCCGAGGAAGAACACTGAAGCTTTCTTT	CASSPFPRKNTEAFF
many	TRBJ1-5	TRBV7-2	.	TGTGCCAGCAGCTTAGGCAATCAGCCCCAGCATTTT	CASSLGNQPQHF
.	TRBJ1-1	TRBV7-9	.	TGTGCCAGCAGCTTAGGACTTGCAGGGTCCACTGAAGCTTTCTTT	CASSLGLAGSTEAFF
many	TRBJ2-3	TRBV7-2	TRBD2	TGTGCCAGCAGCTTACAGCGGGAGGGCACAGATACGCAGTATTTT	CASSLQREGTDTQYF
few	TRBJ2-2	TRBV28	.	TGTGCCAGCAGTTTATGGGGGATACCCGATTCGAACACCGGGGAGCTGTTTTTT	CASSLWGIPDSNTGELFF
few	TRBJ1-6	TRBV9	.	TGTGCCAGCTGCAGAGTTCCTAATTCACCCCTCCACTTT	CASCRVPNSPLHF
.	TRBJ1-5	TRBV2	.	TGTGCCAGCAGTGAGCCGGACAGTATGAATCAGCCCCAGCATTTT	CASSEPDSMNQPQHF
few	TRBJ1-4	TRBV5-1	.	TGCGCCAGCAGCTCCCAAGGACAGATTAATGAAAAACTGTTTTTT	CASSSQGQINEKLFF
.	TRBJ2-1	TRBV4-1	TRBD2	TGCGCCAGCACCCCCCTCGCGGCGGGGGGGTACAATGAGCAGTTCTTC	CASTPLAAGGYNEQFF
few	TRBJ2-3	TRBV5-4	.	TGTGCCAGCAGCTTGGAGGCAGATACGCAGTATTTT	CASSLEADTQYF
many	TRBJ1-2	TRBV11-2	.	TGTGCCACCGGGGACTCTAACTATGGCTACACCTTC	CATGDSNYGYTF
.	TRBJ2-3	TRBV27	TRBD1	TGTGCCAGCAGTCCATGGACAGGGATAGATACGCAGTATTTT	CASSPWTGIDTQYF
.	TRBJ1-1	TRBV7-9	.	TGTGCCAGCAGCTTAGCAGGGGCGGCTGAAGCTTTCTTT	CASSLAGAAEAFF
few	TRBJ1-1	TRBV7-2	.	TGTGCCAGCAGCTCCGCAGGGTGGACTGAAGCTTTCTTT	CASSSAGWTEAFF
.	TRBJ1-1	TRBV5-4	.	TGTGCCAGCAGCTCACGGACCCCGAACACTGAAGCTTTCTTT	CASSSRTPNTEAFF
.	TRBJ2-5	TRBV7-3	TRBD2	TGTGCCAGCAGCTTGGGCGGGGGGGCTCAAGAGACCCAGTACTTC	CASSLGGGAQETQYF
few	TRBJ2-2	TRBV2	TRBD2	TGTGCCAGCAGCCCACTAGCGGGACCCACCGGGGAGCTGTTTTTT	CASSPLAGPTGELFF
.	TRBJ1-2	TRBV4-1	.	TGCGCCAGCAGCCAAGATCTGACCGTATATGGCTACACCTTC	CASSQDLTVYGYTF
.	TRBJ2-1	TRBV24-1	.	TGTGCCACCAGTGAACAGGACTTTGAGCAGTTCTTC	CATSEQDFEQFF
few	TRBJ2-1	TRBV5-5	TRBD2	TGTGCCAGCAGCCTGCACCTTGTCGCGGGAGGTTTGGAGTTCTTC	CASSLHLVAGGLEFF
few	TRBJ1-1	TRBV7-2	.	TGTGCCAGCAGCATCCAACAGATTTCAAACACTGAAGCTTTCTTT	CASSIQQISNTEAFF
.	TRBJ1-1	TRBV28	.	TGTGCCAGCACCACACCGGGATGGGGGAACACTGAAGCTTTCTTT	CASTTPGWGNTEAFF
few	TRBJ1-5	TRBV12-3/TRBV12-4	.	TGTGCCAGCAGTTTAAAAGGGCGAGGGCAGCCCCAGCATTTT	CASSLKGRGQPQHF
.	TRBJ1-2	TRBV11-1	TRBD1	TGTGCCAGCAGCTTCTACAGGGGCTATGGCTACACCTTC	CASSFYRGYGYTF
.	TRBJ2-4	TRBV6-6	.	TGTGCCAGCCCCAGGGACTCCGAGGGTGCCAAAAACATTCAGTACTTC	CASPRDSEGAKNIQYF
few	TRBJ1-1	TRBV10-3	.	TGTGCCATCAGTTTTAGAGTGAACACTGAAGCTTTCTTT	CAISFRVNTEAFF
.	TRBJ1-4	TRBV20-1	.	TGCAGTGCTAGAGATCCCGGGGGGGTAAAACTGTTTTTT	CSARDPGGVKLFF
.	TRBJ2-3	TRBV2	.	TGTGCCAGCCGGGCTAGCTTGGATACGCAGTATTTT	CASRASLDTQYF
many	TRBJ2-1	TRBV11-3	.	TGTGCCAGCAGCTTATACGGGGAGACGTACAATGAGCAGTTCTTC	CASSLYGETYNEQFF
.	TRBJ2-4	TRBV19	.	TGTGCCAGTACCAGTTCCAAAAACATTCAGTACTTC	CASTSSKNIQYF
many	TRBJ1-2	TRBV7-2	.	TGTGCCAGCAGTCCGGGAACCTATGGCTACACCTTC	CASSPGTYGYTF
few	TRBJ2-7	TRBV2	TRBD2	TGTGCCAGCGGTAGCGGGAGTCCGTACGAGCAGTACTTC	CASGSGSPYEQYF
.	TRBJ1-2	TRBV7-9	.	TGTGCCAGCAGCTCGGACACGAACTATGGCTACACCTTC	CASSSDTNYGYTF
few	TRBJ2-7	TRBV5-4	TRBD1	TGTGCCAGCAGCGCTGGACAGGGGGGTGATTACGAGCAGTACTTC	CASSAGQGGDYEQYF
.	TRBJ2-3	TRBV7-2	.	TGTGCCAGCAGCGCCGGGGGGCGGGGCTGGGGAGATACGCAGTATTTT	CASSAGGRGWGDTQYF